Shown below are 17 T cell receptor beta chains from a single sample sequenced in a study of CD8 T cells in Susac syndrome. Reverse transcription used roughly 0.5 to 1 ug RNA and random hexamers. Using its own MiXCR run on the immunoSEQ multiplex PCR reads, TCRdb lists one record per CDR3 protein. The table shows some 200,000 distinct CDR3 sequences, with over 75% occurring only once. What was sequenced was CD4+ T cells from PBMCs. Every receptor here comes from a human donor with Susac syndrome.

This rearrangement joins TRBV20-1 to TRBJ2-3; possible D gene TRBD2, 5 bases. CDR3 size: 14 residues. Germline CDR1 is DFQATT and CDR2 is SNEGSKA (reference sequence). Trimming cost V 0 bases and J 2 bases, with 9 bases left between them. CDR3 sequence: CSAREPRATDTQYF. The CDR3 nucleotides are TGCAGTGCTAGAGAGCCGCGGGCCACAGATACGCAGTATTTT.

This clonotype was recorded a few times. At one end the junction does not follow the germline gene, possibly because of a read error. This chain connects TRBV27 to TRBJ1-5, with 9 bases aligning to TRBD1. Germline assignment: CDR1 MNHEY and CDR2 SMNVEV (reference sequence). The CDR3 is made up of 14 amino acids. In nucleotides, the CDR3 is TGTGCCAGCAGTTCGGACAGGGGCAACCAGCCCCAGCATTTT. Translation gives CASSSDRGNQPQHF.

The J gene is TRBJ2-4, the V gene TRBV28; D possibly corresponds to TRBD1 (5 bases). The CDR3 is 18 residues long. V was cut by 8 bases and J by 0 bases, with 23 bases left in between. CDR1 and CDR2 from the germline V gene are MDHEN and SYDVKM. The CDR3 protein is CASGTGHRQTLAKNIQYF. The CDR3 nucleotides read TGTGCCAGCGGTACAGGTCATAGACAAACACTAGCCAAAAACATTCAGTACTTC.

The V gene is TRBV20-1, the J gene TRBJ2-3; TRBD2 aligns across 8 bases. Germline assignment: CDR1 DFQATT and CDR2 SNEGSKA (reference sequence). CDR3 size: 17 residues. V gave up 0 bases and J gave up 4 bases; unmatched junction bases: 12. CDR3 coding DNA: TGCAGTGCTAGAGATAAGCCCTATAGCGGGACTGCAGATACGCAGTATTTT. Protein product: CSARDKPYSGTADTQYF.

The gene calls are TRBV7-8 and TRBJ2-5, with D possibly matching TRBD2 (5 bases). CDR3 length: 16 residues. V was pared by 1 base and J by 2 bases, with 14 bases between. Looked up from germline, CDR1 is SGHVS and CDR2 is FQNEAQ. As DNA, the CDR3 is TGTGCCAGCAGCTTAGATTGGGGAAGGAGGCAAGAGACCCAGTACTTC. Its protein is CASSLDWGRRQETQYF.

V gene TRBV18 combines with J gene TRBJ1-1; no reliable D call. Trimming removed 6 bases at V and 3 bases at J, with 11 bases between. The V gene's germline CDR1 is KGHSH and CDR2 LQKENI. The CDR3 totals 13 residues. This CDR3 is CASSQGGDTEAFF. The CDR3 DNA sequence: TGTGCCAGCTCTCAAGGAGGAGACACTGAAGCTTTCTTT.

Only one count was recorded for this clonotype. The chain is built from TRBV11-3 and TRBJ2-1; 8 bases map to TRBD2. J was trimmed by 7 bases and V by 1 base; bases with no gene match: 6. There are 15 residues in the CDR3. Germline V gene sequence: CDR1 SGHNT, CDR2 YENEEA. The CDR3 loop is CASSLGGGPRNEQFF. The DNA for the CDR3 is TGTGCCAGCAGCTTAGGCGGGGGGCCTAGAAATGAGCAGTTCTTC. The full variable domain, with the rest looked up from reference TRBV11-3 and TRBJ2-1, is EAGVVQSPRYKIIEKKQPVAFWCNPISGHNTLYWYLQNLGQGPELLIRYENEEAVDDSQLPKDRFSAERLKGVDSTLKIQPAELGDSAVYLCASSLGGGPRNEQFFGPGTRLTVL.

V gene TRBV18 combines with J gene TRBJ2-7, with 7 bases that match TRBD1. This CDR3 spans 14 amino acids. The trim removed 5 bases at V and 0 bases at J, leaving 4 bases unmatched. Per germline, CDR1 KGHSH and CDR2 LQKENI. The CDR3 DNA sequence: TGTGCCAGCTCATCGGGACAGCTCTCCTACGAGCAGTACTTC. Protein product: CASSSGQLSYEQYF.

This clonotype was seen only once. This rearrangement joins TRBV13 to TRBJ2-7, with unresolved D. Per germline, CDR1 PRHDT and CDR2 FYEKMQ (reference sequence). This CDR3 has 14 amino acids. V was clipped by 5 bases and J by 7 bases, with 18 bases between them. The CDR3 DNA reads as TGTGCCAGCAGCAGGTCCGGCCAGCTTGCGGAGCAGTACTTC. It yields the protein CASSRSGQLAEQYF.

This sequence joins TRBV5-1 and TRBJ2-5; 7 bases fit TRBD2. V dropped 5 bases and J dropped 5; count of bases not matched to a gene: 9. The CDR3 totals 14 residues. Germline values: CDR1 SGHRS, CDR2 YFSETQ. CDR3 in amino acids: CASRIGGMRETQYF. CDR3 sequence (DNA): TGCGCCAGCAGAATCGGGGGGATGAGGGAGACCCAGTACTTC.

This clonotype was counted a single time. V and J are TRBV7-2 and TRBJ2-1; 10 nucleotides agree with TRBD2. Germline assignment: CDR1 SGHTA and CDR2 FQGNSA. J was trimmed by 14 bases and V by 2 bases; bases with no gene match: 15. There are 16 residues in the CDR3. The DNA of the CDR3 is TGTGCCAGCAGCTTACGTGGAGCGGGGGGGACCCCCAAGAAGTTCTTC. Its protein is CASSLRGAGGTPKKFF. The full variable domain, with the rest looked up from reference TRBV7-2 and TRBJ2-1, is GAGVSQSPSNKVTEKGKDVELRCDPISGHTALYWYRQSLGQGLEFLIYFQGNSAPDKSGLPSDRFSAERTGGSVSTLTIQRTQQEDSAVYLCASSLRGAGGTPKKFFGPGTRLTVL.

The rearrangement uses TRBV5-1 and TRBJ1-1, with D possibly being TRBD1 (5 bases). Germline lookup yields CDR1 SGHRS and CDR2 YFSETQ. V was clipped by 3 bases and J by 1 base, with 10 bases between them. This CDR3 contains 14 residues. CDR3 nucleotides: TGCGCCAGCAGCTCCTTTCAGGGGAACACTGAAGCTTTCTTT. Translated: CASSSFQGNTEAFF.

The rearrangement links TRBV4-2 to TRBJ1-3; the D is unclear. The CDR3 totals 13 residues. V was cut by 4 bases and J by 8 bases, with 12 bases left in between. The germline V gene has CDR1 LGHNA and CDR2 YNFKEQ. This CDR3 reads CASSPSSWDTIYF. The CDR3 DNA reads as TGTGCCAGCAGCCCCAGTTCCTGGGACACCATATATTTT.

This rearrangement joins TRBV20-1 to TRBJ2-7; 7 nucleotides line up with TRBD2. V lost 3 bases and J lost 0; bases outside the gene matches: 8. Germline assignment: CDR1 DFQATT and CDR2 SNEGSKA (reference sequence). CDR3 size: 15 residues. The CDR3 sequence: CSASKSGGISYEQYF. The CDR3 bases are TGCAGTGCTAGTAAATCCGGGGGGATCTCCTACGAGCAGTACTTC.

This clonotype was counted between two and nine times. The chain links TRBV6-1 to TRBJ1-1; possibly TRBD1 for D (5 bases). From germline, CDR1 is MNHNS and CDR2 SASEGT. Trimming took off 5 bases at V and 8 bases at J, with 12 bases between the two ends. CDR3 length: 12 amino acids. CDR3 sequence (DNA): TGTGCCAGCAGTTGGGACGGCCAAGAAGCTTTCTTT. As protein: CASSWDGQEAFF.

This clonotype was seen once. The rearrangement joins TRBV14 to TRBJ2-5; TRBD1 matches 8 bases. This CDR3 is 13 amino acids long. Germline V gives CDR1 SGHDN, CDR2 FVKESK. V shed 4 bases, J shed 5 bases, and the junction held 3 bases outside the gene matches. The CDR3 loop is CASSRNRGETQYF. The CDR3 DNA sequence: TGTGCCAGCAGCCGAAACAGGGGGGAGACCCAGTACTTC.

This clonotype was found once. The chain is built from TRBV18 and TRBJ1-5; TRBD1 aligns across 8 bases. CDR3 size: 19 residues. Trimming removed 3 bases from V and 3 bases from J; junction bases left unmatched: 16. CDR1 and CDR2 (germline): KGHSH, LQKENI. Here the CDR3 reads CASSPFLNRGRILNQPQHF. The CDR3, as DNA: TGTGCCAGCTCACCTTTCCTGAACAGGGGGAGAATTCTCAATCAGCCCCAGCATTTT.